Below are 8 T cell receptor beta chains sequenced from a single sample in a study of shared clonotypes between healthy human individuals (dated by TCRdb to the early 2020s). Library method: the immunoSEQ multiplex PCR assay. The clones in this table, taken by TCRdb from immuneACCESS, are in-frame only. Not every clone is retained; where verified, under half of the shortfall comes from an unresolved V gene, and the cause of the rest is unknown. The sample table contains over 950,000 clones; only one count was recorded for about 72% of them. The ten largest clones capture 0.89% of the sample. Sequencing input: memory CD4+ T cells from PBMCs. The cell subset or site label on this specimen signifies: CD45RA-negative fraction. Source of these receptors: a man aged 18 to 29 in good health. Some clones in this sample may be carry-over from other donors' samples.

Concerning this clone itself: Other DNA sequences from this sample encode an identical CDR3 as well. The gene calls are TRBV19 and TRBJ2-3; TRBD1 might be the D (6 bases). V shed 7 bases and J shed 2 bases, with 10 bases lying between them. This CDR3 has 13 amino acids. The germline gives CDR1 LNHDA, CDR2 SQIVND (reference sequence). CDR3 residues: CASNRDITDTQYF. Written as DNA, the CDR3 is TGTGCCAGTAACCGGGACATCACAGATACGCAGTATTTT.

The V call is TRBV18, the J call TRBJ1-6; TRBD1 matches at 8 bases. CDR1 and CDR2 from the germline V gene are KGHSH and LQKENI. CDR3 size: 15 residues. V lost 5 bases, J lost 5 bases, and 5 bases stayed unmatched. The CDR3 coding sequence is TGTGCCAGCTCATCCGGACAGGGAAATAATTCACCCCTCCACTTT. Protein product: CASSSGQGNNSPLHF.

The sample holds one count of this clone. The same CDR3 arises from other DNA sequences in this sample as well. The CDR3 coding sequence is TGCGCCAGCAGCCGAGGGGGAAATCAGCCCCAGCATTTT. Translating gives CASSRGGNQPQHF. The rearrangement joins TRBV5-1 to TRBJ1-5; the D gene is possibly TRBD1 (6 bases). Germline V lookup: CDR1 SGHRS, CDR2 YFSETQ. CDR3 length: 13 residues. Trimming removed 4 bases from V and 4 bases from J, with 9 bases in between. The entire variable domain, with the rest obtained from reference TRBV5-1 and TRBJ1-5, is as follows: KAGVTQTPRYLIKTRGQQVTLSCSPISGHRSVSWYQQTPGQGLQFLFEYFSETQRNKGNFPGRFSGRQFSNSRSEMNVSTLELGDSALYLCASSRGGNQPQHFGDGTRLSIL.

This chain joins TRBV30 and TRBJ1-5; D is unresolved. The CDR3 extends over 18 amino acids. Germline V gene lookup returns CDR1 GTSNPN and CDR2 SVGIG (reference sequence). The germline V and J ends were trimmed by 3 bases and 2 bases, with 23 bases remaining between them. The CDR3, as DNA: TGTGCCTGGAGCCACCCCTCGGCCCTCGGAGTAGGCAATCAGCCCCAGCATTTT. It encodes CAWSHPSALGVGNQPQHF. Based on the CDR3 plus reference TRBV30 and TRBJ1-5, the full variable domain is SQTIHQWPATLVQPVGSPLSLECTVEGTSNPNLYWYRQAAGRGLQLLFYSVGIGQISSEVPQNLSASRPQDRQFILSSKKLLLSDSGFYLCAWSHPSALGVGNQPQHFGDGTRLSIL.

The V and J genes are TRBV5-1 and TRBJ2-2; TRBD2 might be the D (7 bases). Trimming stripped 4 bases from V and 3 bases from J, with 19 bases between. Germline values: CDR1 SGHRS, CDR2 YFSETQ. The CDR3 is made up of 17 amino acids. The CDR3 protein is CASSASQSGTHTGELFF. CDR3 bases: TGCGCCAGCAGCGCGTCCCAAAGCGGGACACACACCGGGGAGCTGTTTTTT.

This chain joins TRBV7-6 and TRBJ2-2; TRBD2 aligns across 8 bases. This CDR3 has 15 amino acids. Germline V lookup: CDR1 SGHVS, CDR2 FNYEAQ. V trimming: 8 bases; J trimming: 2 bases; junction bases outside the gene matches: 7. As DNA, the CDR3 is TGTGCCAGCGCCACTAGCGGACGCAACACCGGGGAGCTGTTTTTT. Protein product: CASATSGRNTGELFF. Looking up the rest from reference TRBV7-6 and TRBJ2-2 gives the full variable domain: GAGVSQSPRYKVTKRGQDVALRCDPISGHVSLYWYRQALGQGPEFLTYFNYEAQQDKSGLPNDRFSAERPEGSISTLTIQRTEQRDSAMYRCASATSGRNTGELFFGEGSRLTVL.

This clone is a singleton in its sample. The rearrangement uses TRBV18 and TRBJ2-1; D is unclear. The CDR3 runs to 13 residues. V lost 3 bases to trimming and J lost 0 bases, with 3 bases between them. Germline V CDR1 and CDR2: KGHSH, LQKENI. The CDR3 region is CASSPISYNEQFF. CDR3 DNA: TGTGCCAGCTCACCGATCTCCTACAATGAGCAGTTCTTC.

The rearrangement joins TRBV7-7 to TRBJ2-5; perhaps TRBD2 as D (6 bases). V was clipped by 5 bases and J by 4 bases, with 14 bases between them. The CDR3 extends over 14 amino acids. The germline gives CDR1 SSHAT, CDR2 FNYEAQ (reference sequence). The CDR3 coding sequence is TGTGCCAGCAGCCCTACAGTGGGAGGAGAGACCCAGTACTTC. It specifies CASSPTVGGETQYF.